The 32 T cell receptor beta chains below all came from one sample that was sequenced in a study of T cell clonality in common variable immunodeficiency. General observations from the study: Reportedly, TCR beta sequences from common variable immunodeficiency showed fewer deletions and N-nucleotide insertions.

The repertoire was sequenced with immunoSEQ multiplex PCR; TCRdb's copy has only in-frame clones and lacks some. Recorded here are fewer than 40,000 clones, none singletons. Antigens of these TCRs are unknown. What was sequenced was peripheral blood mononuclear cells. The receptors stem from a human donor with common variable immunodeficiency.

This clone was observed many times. CDR3 DNA, as far as it was read: TGTGCCAGCCGAGACAAATATAACTATGGC. Amino acid sequence: CASRDKYNYG. Given in full, the CDR3 is CASRDKYNYGYTF. The chain couples TRBV5-4 to TRBJ1-2; no clear D. The CDR3 goes on 3 residues after the read ends, and that part is filled in from the germline J gene. The CDR3 has 13 residues. Germline CDR1 SGHNT, CDR2 YYREEE (reference sequence). The ends were cut back, 7 bases at V and 1 base at J, with 11 bases in the middle.

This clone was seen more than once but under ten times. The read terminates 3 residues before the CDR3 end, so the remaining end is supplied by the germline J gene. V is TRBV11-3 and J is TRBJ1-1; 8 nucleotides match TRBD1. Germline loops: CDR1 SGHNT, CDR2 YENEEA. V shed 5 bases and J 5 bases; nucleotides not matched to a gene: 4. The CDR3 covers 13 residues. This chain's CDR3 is CASSPTGGTEAFF. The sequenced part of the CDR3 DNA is TGTGCCAGCAGCCCTACAGGGGGAACTGAA. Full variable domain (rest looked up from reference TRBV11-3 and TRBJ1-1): EAGVVQSPRYKIIEKKQPVAFWCNPISGHNTLYWYLQNLGQGPELLIRYENEEAVDDSQLPKDRFSAERLKGVDSTLKIQPAELGDSAVYLCASSPTGGTEAFFGQGTRLTVV.

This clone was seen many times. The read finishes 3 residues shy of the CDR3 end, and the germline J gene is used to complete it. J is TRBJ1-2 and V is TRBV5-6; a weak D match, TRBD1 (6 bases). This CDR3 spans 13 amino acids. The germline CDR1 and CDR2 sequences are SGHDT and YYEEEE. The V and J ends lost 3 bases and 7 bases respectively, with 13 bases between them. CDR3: CASSWYRASGYTF. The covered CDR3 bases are TGTGCCAGCAGCTGGTACAGGGCTAGTGGC.

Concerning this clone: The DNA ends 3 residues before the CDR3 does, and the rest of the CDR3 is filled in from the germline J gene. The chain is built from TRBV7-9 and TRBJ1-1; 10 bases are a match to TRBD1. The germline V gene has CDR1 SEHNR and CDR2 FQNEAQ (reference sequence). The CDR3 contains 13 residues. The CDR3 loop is CASRLGQGSKAFF. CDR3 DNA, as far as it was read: TGTGCCAGCAGGTTGGGACAGGGGTCGAAA.

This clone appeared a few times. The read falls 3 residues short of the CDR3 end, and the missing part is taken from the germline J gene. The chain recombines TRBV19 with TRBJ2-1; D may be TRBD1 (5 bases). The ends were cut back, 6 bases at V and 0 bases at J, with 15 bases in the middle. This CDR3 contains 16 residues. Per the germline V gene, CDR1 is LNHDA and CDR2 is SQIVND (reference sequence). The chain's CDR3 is CASSPFQGSSYNEQFF. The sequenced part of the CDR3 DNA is TGTGCCAGTAGCCCGTTTCAGGGCAGCTCCTACAATGAG.

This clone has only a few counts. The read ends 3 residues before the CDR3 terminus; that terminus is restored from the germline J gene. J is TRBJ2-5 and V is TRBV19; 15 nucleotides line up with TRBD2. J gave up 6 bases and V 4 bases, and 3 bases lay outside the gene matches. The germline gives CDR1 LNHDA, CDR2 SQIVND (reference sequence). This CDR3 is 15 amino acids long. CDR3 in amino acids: CASSTGTSGRKTQYF. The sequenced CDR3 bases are TGTGCCAGTAGTACTGGGACTAGCGGGAGGAAGACC.

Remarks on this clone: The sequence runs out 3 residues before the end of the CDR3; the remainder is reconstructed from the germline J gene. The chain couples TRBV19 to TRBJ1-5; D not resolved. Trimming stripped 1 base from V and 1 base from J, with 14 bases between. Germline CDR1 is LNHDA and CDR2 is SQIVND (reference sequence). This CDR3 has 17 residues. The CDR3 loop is CASSIARGGRSNQPQHF. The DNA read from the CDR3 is TGTGCCAGTAGTATAGCCCGGGGAGGAAGAAGCAATCAGCCC.

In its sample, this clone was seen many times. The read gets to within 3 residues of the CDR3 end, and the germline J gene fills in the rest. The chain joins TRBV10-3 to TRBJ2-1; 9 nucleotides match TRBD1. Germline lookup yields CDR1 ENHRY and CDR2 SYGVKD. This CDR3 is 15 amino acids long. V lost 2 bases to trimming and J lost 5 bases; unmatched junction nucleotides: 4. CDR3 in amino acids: CAISEGGTGHNEQFF. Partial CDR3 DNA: TGTGCCATCAGTGAGGGGGGGACAGGGCACAATGAG.

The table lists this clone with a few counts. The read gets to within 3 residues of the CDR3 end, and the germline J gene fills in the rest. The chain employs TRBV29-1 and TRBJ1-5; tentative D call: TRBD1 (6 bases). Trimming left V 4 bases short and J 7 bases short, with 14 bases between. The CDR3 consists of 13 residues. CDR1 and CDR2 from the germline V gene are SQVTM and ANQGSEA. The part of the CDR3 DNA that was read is TGCAGCGTTGGGGGGACAAATAACCAGCCC. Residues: CSVGGTNNQP. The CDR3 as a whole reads CSVGGTNNQPQHF.

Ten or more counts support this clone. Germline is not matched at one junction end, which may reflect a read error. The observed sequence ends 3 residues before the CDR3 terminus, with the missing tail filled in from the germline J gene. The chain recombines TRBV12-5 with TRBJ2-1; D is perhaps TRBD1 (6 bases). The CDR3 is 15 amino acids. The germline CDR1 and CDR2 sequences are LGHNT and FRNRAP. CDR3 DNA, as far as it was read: TGTGCTAGTGGTTCCTTCAGGGGCACCTACGATGAG. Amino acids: CASGSFRGTYDE. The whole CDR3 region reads CASGSFRGTYDEQFF.

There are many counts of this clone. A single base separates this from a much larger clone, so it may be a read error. CDR3 residues: CASSLGGGTEAFF. CDR3 DNA, as far as it was read: TGTGCCAGCAGCTTAGGGGGGGGCACTGAA. The rearrangement links TRBV7-8 to TRBJ1-1, with D perhaps matching TRBD1 (5 bases). The read ends 3 residues before the CDR3 terminus; that terminus is restored from the germline J gene. Between the trimmed V and J ends, which lost 1 base and 4 bases, there was a span of 7 bases. The CDR3 totals 13 residues. Looked up from germline, CDR1 is SGHVS and CDR2 is FQNEAQ.

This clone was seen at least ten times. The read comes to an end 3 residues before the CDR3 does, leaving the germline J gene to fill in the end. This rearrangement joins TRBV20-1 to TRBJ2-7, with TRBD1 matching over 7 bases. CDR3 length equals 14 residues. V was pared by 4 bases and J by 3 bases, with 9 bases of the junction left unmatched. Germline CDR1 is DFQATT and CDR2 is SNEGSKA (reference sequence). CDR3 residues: CSAKDRPRDYEQYF. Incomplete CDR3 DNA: TGCAGTGCTAAGGACAGGCCCAGGGACTACGAG.

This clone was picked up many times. This CDR3 reads CSAGTPPNEQFF. The covered CDR3 bases are TGCAGTGCTGGGACTCCACCCAATGAG. J is TRBJ2-1 and V is TRBV20-1, with TRBD2 as a possible D gene (6 bases). The DNA ends 3 residues before the CDR3 does, and the rest of the CDR3 is filled in from the germline J gene. The CDR3 is 12 residues long. V lost 5 bases, J lost 6 bases, and 11 bases lay in between. From germline, CDR1 is DFQATT and CDR2 SNEGSKA (reference sequence).

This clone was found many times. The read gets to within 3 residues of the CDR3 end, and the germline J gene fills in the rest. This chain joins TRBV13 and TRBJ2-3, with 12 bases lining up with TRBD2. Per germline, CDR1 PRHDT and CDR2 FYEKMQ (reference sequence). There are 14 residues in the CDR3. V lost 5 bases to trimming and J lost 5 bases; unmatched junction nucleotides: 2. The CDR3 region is CASSLAGGGDTQYF. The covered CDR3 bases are TGTGCCAGCAGCCTAGCGGGGGGGGGAGATACG.

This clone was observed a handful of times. The DNA read from the CDR3 is TGTGCCTGGAGTGTGTTGGGACTTAATGGC. This gives the protein CAWSVLGLNG. The full-length CDR3 reads as CAWSVLGLNGYTF. V gene TRBV30 combines with J gene TRBJ1-2, with TRBD1 as a possible D gene (5 bases). The missing CDR3 end, 3 residues past where the read stops, is filled in from the germline J gene. The germline gives CDR1 GTSNPN, CDR2 SVGIG (reference sequence). CDR3 size: 13 residues. V lost 0 bases to trimming and J lost 6 bases, with 11 bases between them.

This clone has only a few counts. Incomplete CDR3 DNA: TGTGCCAGTAGTATAGGGGGACTAGCGGTTATGGGTTTGAATGAG. It codes for CASSIGGLAVMGLNE. The CDR3 reads in full as CASSIGGLAVMGLNEQFF. The V gene is TRBV19, the J gene TRBJ2-1; 11 bases agree with TRBD2. Read sequence stops 3 residues before the CDR3 end, and the germline J gene provides the missing end. Germline-derived CDR1 and CDR2 are LNHDA and SQIVND (reference sequence). CDR3 length equals 18 residues. Trimming took 1 base from V and 7 from J; bases not matched to a gene: 12.

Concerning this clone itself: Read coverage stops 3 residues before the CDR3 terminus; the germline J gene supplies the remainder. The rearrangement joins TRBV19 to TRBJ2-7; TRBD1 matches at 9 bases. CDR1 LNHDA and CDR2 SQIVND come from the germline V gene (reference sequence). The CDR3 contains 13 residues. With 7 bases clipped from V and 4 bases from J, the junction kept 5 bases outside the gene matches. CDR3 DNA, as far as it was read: TGTGCCAGTAAAGGACAGGGGAAGTACGAG. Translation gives CASKGQGKYE. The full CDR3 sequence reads CASKGQGKYEQYF. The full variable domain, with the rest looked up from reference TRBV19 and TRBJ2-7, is DGGITQSPKYLFRKEGQNVTLSCEQNLNHDAMYWYRQDPGQGLRLIYYSQIVNDFQKGDIAEGYSVSREKKESFPLTVTSAQKNPTAFYLCASKGQGKYEQYFGPGTRLTVT.

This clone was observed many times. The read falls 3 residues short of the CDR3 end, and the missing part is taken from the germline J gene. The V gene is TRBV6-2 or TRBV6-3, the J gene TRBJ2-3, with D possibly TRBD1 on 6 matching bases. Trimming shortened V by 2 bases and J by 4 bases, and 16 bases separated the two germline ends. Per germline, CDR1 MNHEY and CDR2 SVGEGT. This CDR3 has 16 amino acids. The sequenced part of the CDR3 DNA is TGTGCCAGCAGTTACGGTTGGGGCAGGGGTGCAGATACG. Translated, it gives CASSYGWGRGADT. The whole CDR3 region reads CASSYGWGRGADTQYF.

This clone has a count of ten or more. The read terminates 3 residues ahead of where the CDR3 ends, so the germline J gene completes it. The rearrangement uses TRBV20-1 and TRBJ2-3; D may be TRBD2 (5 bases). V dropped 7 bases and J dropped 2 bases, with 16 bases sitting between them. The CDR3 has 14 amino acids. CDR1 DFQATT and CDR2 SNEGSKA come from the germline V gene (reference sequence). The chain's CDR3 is CSVNPAETTDTQYF. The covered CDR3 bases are TGCAGTGTTAACCCAGCGGAGACCACAGATACG.

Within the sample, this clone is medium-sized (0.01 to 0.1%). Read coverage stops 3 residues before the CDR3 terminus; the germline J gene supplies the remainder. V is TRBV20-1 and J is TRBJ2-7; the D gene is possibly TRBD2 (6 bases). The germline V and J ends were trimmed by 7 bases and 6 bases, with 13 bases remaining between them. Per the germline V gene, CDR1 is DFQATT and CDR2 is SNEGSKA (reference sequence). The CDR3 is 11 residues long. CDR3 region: CSVLGEVEQYF. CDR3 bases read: TGCAGTGTTCTAGGGGAGGTCGAG.

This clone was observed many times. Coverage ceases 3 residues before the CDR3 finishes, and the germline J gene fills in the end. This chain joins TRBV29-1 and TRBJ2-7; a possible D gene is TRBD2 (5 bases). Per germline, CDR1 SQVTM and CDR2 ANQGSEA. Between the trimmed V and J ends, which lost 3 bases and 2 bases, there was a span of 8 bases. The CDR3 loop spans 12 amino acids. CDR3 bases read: TGCAGCGTTGAGACCGGGGCCTACGAG. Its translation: CSVETGAYE. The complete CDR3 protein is CSVETGAYEQYF.

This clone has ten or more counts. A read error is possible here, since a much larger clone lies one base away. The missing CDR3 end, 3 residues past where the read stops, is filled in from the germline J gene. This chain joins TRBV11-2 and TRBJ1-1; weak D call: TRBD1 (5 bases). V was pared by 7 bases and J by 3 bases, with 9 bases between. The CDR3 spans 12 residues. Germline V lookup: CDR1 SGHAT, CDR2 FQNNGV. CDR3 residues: CASTRGDTEAFF. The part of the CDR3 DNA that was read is TGTGCCAGCACCCGGGGGGACACTGAA.

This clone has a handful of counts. This chain's CDR3 is CASSLGGAKNIQYF. CDR3 DNA (partial): TGTGCCAGCAGCTTGGGGGGGGCCAAAAACATT. The chain carries TRBV7-2 and TRBJ2-4; 7 positions match TRBD2. The observed sequence ends 3 residues before the CDR3 terminus, with the missing tail filled in from the germline J gene. The CDR3 consists of 14 residues. The trim removed 3 bases at V and 1 base at J, leaving 0 bases unmatched. Germline-derived CDR1 and CDR2 are SGHTA and FQGNSA.

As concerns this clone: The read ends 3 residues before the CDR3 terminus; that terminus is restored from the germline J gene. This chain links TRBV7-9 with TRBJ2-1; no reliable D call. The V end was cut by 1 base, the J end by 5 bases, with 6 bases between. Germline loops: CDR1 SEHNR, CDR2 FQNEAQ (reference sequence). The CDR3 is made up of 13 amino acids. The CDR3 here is CASSLGLNNEQFF. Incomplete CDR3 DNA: TGTGCCAGCAGCTTAGGACTCAACAATGAG. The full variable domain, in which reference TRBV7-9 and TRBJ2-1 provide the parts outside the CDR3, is DTGVSQNPRHKITKRGQNVTFRCDPISEHNRLYWYRQTLGQGPEFLTYFQNEAQLEKSRLLSDRFSAERPKGSFSTLEIQRTEQGDSAMYLCASSLGLNNEQFFGPGTRLTVL.

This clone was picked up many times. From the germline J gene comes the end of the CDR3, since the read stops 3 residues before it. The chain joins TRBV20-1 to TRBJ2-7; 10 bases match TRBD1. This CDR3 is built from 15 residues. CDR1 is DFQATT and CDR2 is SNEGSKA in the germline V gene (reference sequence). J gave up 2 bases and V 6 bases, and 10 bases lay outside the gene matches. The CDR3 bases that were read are TGCAGTGCGCAGTCCGGGACAGGGGATCCCTACGAG. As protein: CSAQSGTGDPYE. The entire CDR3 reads CSAQSGTGDPYEQYF.

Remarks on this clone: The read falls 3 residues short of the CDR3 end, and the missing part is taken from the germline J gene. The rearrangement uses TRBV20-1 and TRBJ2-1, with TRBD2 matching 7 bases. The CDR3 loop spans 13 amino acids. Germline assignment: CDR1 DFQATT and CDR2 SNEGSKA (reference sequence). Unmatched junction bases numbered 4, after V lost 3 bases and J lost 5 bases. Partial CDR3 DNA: TGCAGTGCTAGTGGGCTAGCGGACAATGAG. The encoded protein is CSASGLADNE. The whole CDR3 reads CSASGLADNEQFF.

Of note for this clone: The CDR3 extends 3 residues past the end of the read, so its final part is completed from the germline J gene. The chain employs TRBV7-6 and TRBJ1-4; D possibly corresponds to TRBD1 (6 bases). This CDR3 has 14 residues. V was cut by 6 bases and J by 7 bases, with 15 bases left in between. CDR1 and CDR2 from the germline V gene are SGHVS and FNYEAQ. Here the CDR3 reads CASSRSRGSEKLFF. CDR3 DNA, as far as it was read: TGTGCCAGCAGTCGGAGCAGGGGTAGTGAAAAA.

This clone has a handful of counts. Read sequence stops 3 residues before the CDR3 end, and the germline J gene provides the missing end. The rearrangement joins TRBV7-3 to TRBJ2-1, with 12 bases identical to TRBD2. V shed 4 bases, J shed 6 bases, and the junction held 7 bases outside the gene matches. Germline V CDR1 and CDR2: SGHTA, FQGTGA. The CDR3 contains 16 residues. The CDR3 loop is CASSSFGLAGSNEQFF. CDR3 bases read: TGTGCCAGCAGCTCATTCGGACTAGCGGGGAGCAATGAG.

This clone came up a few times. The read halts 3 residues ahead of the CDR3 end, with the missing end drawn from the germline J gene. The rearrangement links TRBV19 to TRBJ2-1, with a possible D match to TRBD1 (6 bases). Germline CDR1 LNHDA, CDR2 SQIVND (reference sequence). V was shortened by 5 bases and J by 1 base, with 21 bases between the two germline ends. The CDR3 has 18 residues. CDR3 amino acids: CASSQPKLTGWSYNEQFF. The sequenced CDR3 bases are TGTGCCAGTAGTCAACCAAAACTCACAGGGTGGTCCTACAATGAG.

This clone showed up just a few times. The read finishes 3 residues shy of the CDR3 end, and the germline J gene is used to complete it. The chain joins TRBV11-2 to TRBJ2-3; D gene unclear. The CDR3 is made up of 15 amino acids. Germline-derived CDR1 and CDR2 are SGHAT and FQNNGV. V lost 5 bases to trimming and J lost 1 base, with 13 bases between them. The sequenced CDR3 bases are TGTGCCAGCAGCAAAGGAGACTTACGCACAGATACG. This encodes CASSKGDLRTDT. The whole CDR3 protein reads CASSKGDLRTDTQYF.

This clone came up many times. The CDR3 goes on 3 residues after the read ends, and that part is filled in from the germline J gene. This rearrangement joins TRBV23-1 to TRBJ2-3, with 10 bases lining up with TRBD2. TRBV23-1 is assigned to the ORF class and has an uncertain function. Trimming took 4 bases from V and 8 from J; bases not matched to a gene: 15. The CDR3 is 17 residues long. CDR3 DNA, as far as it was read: TGCGCCAGCAGTCCGAAAGCCACTAGCGGGATGAGGGTTACG. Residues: CASSPKATSGMRVT. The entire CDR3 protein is CASSPKATSGMRVTQYF.

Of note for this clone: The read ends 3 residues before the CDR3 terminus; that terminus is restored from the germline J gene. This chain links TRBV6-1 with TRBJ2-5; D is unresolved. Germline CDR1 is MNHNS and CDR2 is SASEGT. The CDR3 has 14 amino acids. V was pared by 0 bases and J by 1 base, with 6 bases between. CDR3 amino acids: CASSEAGIQETQYF. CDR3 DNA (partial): TGTGCCAGCAGTGAAGCAGGTATCCAAGAGACC.